A selection of T cell receptor beta chains follows, all from one sample in a study of CD8+CD57+ T cells in acquired aplastic anemia. From the reads, TCRdb called clonotypes with MiXCR, one entry per CDR3 protein. The sample has 450,000 to 550,000 distinct CDR3 sequences, about a third seen once. The sequenced material came from sorted CD4+, CD8+, or CD8+CD57+ T cells (not recorded which) from PBMCs. The receptors were sampled from a human donor with aplastic anemia. Both conserved end residues are part of each CDR3. A D gene is named only where the DNA matches it firmly. Size tells how often a clone was seen (once, few, many) or the class of an expanded clone, and some rows leave it out.

>once|13|TRBV15|TRBJ1-4|-
TGTGCCACCAGCCGCGGAGGAGGTGAAAAACTGTTTTTT
CATSRGGGEKLFF
>-|11|TRBV12-3/TRBV12-4|TRBJ2-5|-
TGTGCCAGCAGTTTAGTTGGGGACCAGTACTTC
CASSLVGDQYF
>-|15|TRBV7-2|TRBJ2-2|TRBD2
TGTGCCAGCAGCCCTTGGACTAGCGGAACCGGGGAGCTGTTTTTT
CASSPWTSGTGELFF
>few|15|TRBV6-1|TRBJ1-2|TRBD1
TGTGCCAGCAGCCGAACTGGGACAGTGCACTATGGCTACACCTTC
CASSRTGTVHYGYTF
>-|14|TRBV11-2|TRBJ2-5|TRBD1
TGTGCCAGCAGCACACCAAGACAGGGGCAGACCCAGTACTTC
CASSTPRQGQTQYF
>few|13|TRBV4-3|TRBJ1-1|-
TGCGCCAGCAGCCGTTGGGGGAACACTGAAGCTTTCTTT
CASSRWGNTEAFF
>few|14|TRBV3-1|TRBJ1-1|TRBD1
TGTGCCAGCAGACCAACAGGGGAGAGGGATGAAGCTTTCTTT
CASRPTGERDEAFF
>few|14|TRBV19|TRBJ2-2|TRBD1
TGTGCCAGTACAGAACAGGGGGCTAACGGGGAGCTGTTTTTT
CASTEQGANGELFF
>many|13|TRBV7-9|TRBJ1-2|TRBD1
TGTGCCAGCAGCGTGGGACAGGGTGGCGGCTACACCTTC
CASSVGQGGGYTF
>-|14|TRBV11-2|TRBJ2-3|TRBD2
TGTGCCAGCACTACTACTAGCGGCACAGATACGCAGTATTTT
CASTTTSGTDTQYF
>-|16|TRBV3-1|TRBJ1-1|-
TGTGCCAGCAGCCAAGGGAGCAGGGATATGAACACTGAAGCTTTCTTT
CASSQGSRDMNTEAFF
>many|13|TRBV2|TRBJ1-2|-
TGTGCCAGCAGTGGGTCCGAAGACTATGGCTACACCTTC
CASSGSEDYGYTF
>-|18|TRBV9|TRBJ2-3|-
TGTGCCAGCAGCGTAGAGAACGGCGGACTACCCCTCACAGATACGCAGTATTTT
CASSVENGGLPLTDTQYF
>many|13|TRBV12-3/TRBV12-4|TRBJ1-5|-
TGTGCCAGCAGCCCTGGACGGGATAAGCCCCAGCATTTT
CASSPGRDKPQHF
>few|17|TRBV11-3|TRBJ2-5|TRBD2
TGTGCCAGCAGCGGAACGGGTAGCGGGGGGGAGCAAGAGACCCAGTACTTC
CASSGTGSGGEQETQYF
>few|12|TRBV19|TRBJ1-2|-
TGTGCCAGTAGTCGGGCTAACTATGGCTACACCTTC
CASSRANYGYTF
>-|12|TRBV28|TRBJ2-7|-
TGTGCCAGCAAAACAGGTCCCTACGAGCAGTACTTC
CASKTGPYEQYF
>-|14|TRBV2|TRBJ1-1|-
TGTGCCAGCACCCATAGGGAGGGTTTCACTGAAGCTTTCTTT
CASTHREGFTEAFF
>few|13|TRBV10-2|TRBJ1-2|-
TGCGCCAGCAGTGATAATCGGGACTATGGCTACACCTTC
CASSDNRDYGYTF
>-|13|TRBV29-1|TRBJ2-3|-
TGCAGCGTTGTCCTGGGTGGGCCTGATACGCAGTATTTT
CSVVLGGPDTQYF
>-|12|TRBV7-2|TRBJ2-7|-
TGTGCCAGCAGATACCGGGCCTACGAGCAGTACTTC
CASRYRAYEQYF
>many|13|TRBV2|TRBJ2-7|TRBD2
TGTGCCAGCGGTAGCGGGAGCCCCTGGGAGCAGTACTTC
CASGSGSPWEQYF
>once|16|TRBV15|TRBJ2-7|TRBD1
TGTGCCACCAGCAGCTTAGGTCCAGGGGGCACGTACGAGCAGTACTTC
CATSSLGPGGTYEQYF
>many|15|TRBV19|TRBJ1-2|-
TGTGCCAGTAGGCTGGGAGTGGCAGCTAACTATGGCTACACCTTC
CASRLGVAANYGYTF
>few|15|TRBV6-1|TRBJ1-2|-
TGTGCCAGCACTCGACGGGGGGGAACTAACTATGGCTACACCTTC
CASTRRGGTNYGYTF
>few|14|TRBV18|TRBJ1-2|TRBD1
TGTGCCAGCTCACCCTCCGACAGGGCGCGAGGCTACACCTTC
CASSPSDRARGYTF
>-|15|TRBV4-2|TRBJ1-2|-
TGTGCCAGCAGCCAACAGACAGGAGGAGGCTATGGCTACACCTTC
CASSQQTGGGYGYTF
>-|15|TRBV6-5|TRBJ1-2|-
TGTGCCAGCACCTACCCGACAGCCACTAACTATGGCTACACCTTC
CASTYPTATNYGYTF
>many|16|TRBV11-2|TRBJ2-3|TRBD2
TGTGCCAGCAGCCCCGGCGGGCGGGGGGGAGGAGATACGCAGTATTTT
CASSPGGRGGGDTQYF
>many|11|TRBV6-5|TRBJ2-7|-
TGTGCCAGCACCCGTGGGCGGGAGCAGTACTTC
CASTRGREQYF
>-|15|TRBV9|TRBJ1-1|-
TGTGCCAGCAGCCCAGGGCACAGTATGAACACTGAAGCTTTCTTT
CASSPGHSMNTEAFF